Below are 22 T cell receptor beta chains sequenced from a single sample in a study of control samples from healthy donors and cancer patients. The protocol was immunoSEQ multiplex PCR, while the TCRdb copy is restricted to in-frame clones and leaves out a portion. The sample lists around 83,000 clones, roughly 93% occurring once. Source material: PBMCs. The receptors were gathered from a woman aged 40-49 years with lung cancer.

The chain links TRBV11-2 to TRBJ1-6, with no clear D. The CDR3 spans 14 residues. Trimming removed 3 bases from V and 9 bases from J, with 12 bases in between. Germline assignment: CDR1 SGHAT and CDR2 FQNNGV. The CDR3 nucleotides read TGTGCCAGCAGCTTCGCAACCAGCGGTTCACCCCTCCACTTT. The encoded protein is CASSFATSGSPLHF.

The V call is TRBV28, the J call TRBJ2-5, with D perhaps matching TRBD2 (5 bases). The V gene's germline CDR1 is MDHEN and CDR2 SYDVKM. Trimming took 9 bases from V and 4 from J, leaving 15 bases between them. CDR3 length: 13 amino acids. CDR3 protein: CASLRYSGETQYF. Written as DNA, the CDR3 is TGTGCCAGTCTCCGATACAGCGGAGAGACCCAGTACTTC.

The V call is TRBV12-3 or TRBV12-4, the J call TRBJ1-2, with D hard to call. V lost 7 bases, J lost 2 bases, and 5 bases lay in between. CDR3 length: 11 amino acids. CDR3 sequence: CASNGNYGYTF. DNA for the CDR3: TGTGCCAGCAACGGAAACTATGGCTACACCTTC.

V gene TRBV19 combines with J gene TRBJ2-7; no reliable D call. CDR3 size: 15 residues. CDR1 is LNHDA and CDR2 is SQIVND in the germline V gene (reference sequence). Trimming removed 3 bases at V and 5 bases at J, with 17 bases between. The CDR3 sequence: CASSIAARATNEQYF. CDR3 bases: TGTGCCAGTAGTATTGCAGCAAGGGCTACGAACGAGCAGTACTTC.

The J gene is TRBJ1-2, the V gene TRBV5-1; 7 bases line up with TRBD1. CDR1 is SGHRS, CDR2 YFSETQ, per germline. V was clipped by 7 bases and J by 2 bases; unmatched bases: 2. The CDR3 totals 12 residues. This CDR3 is CASSGQNYGYTF. The DNA for the CDR3 is TGCGCCAGCTCGGGACAGAACTATGGCTACACCTTC.

CDR3 in amino acids: CAISGPTGQGATNEKLFF. DNA for the CDR3: TGTGCCATCAGTGGACCAACGGGACAGGGGGCAACTAATGAAAAACTGTTTTTT. The gene calls are TRBV10-3 and TRBJ1-4, with 11 bases aligning to TRBD1. The CDR3 covers 18 residues. V shed 4 bases, J shed 0 bases, and the junction held 7 bases outside the gene matches. Looked up from germline, CDR1 is ENHRY and CDR2 is SYGVKD.

The J gene is TRBJ1-1, the V gene TRBV18; no clear D. There are 13 residues in the CDR3. Looked up from germline, CDR1 is KGHSH and CDR2 is LQKENI. Trimming took 0 bases from V and 5 from J, leaving 7 bases between them. CDR3 coding DNA: TGTGCCAGCTCACCACCGATGGGTACTGAAGCTTTCTTT. Amino acid sequence: CASSPPMGTEAFF.

The chain recombines TRBV4-1 with TRBJ2-7; 7 bases line up with TRBD1. Germline V gene lookup returns CDR1 MGHRA and CDR2 YSYEKL. J lost 0 bases, V lost 4 bases, and 3 bases had no gene match. The CDR3 length is 14 residues. Here the CDR3 reads CASSRDSSSYEQYF. The CDR3 nucleotides read TGCGCCAGCAGCCGGGACAGTAGCTCCTACGAGCAGTACTTC.

The J gene is TRBJ1-2, the V gene TRBV28, with 12 nucleotides matching TRBD1. Looked up from germline, CDR1 is MDHEN and CDR2 is SYDVKM. The junction had 20 bases not matched to a gene; V was cut back by 7 bases and J by 5 bases. The CDR3 consists of 19 residues. For the CDR3, the DNA is TGTGCCAGCACCTCACCTGGCCCCGGGACAGGGGGCGGTCTTTATGGCTACACCTTC. This encodes CASTSPGPGTGGGLYGYTF.

In this sample, this clone turned up once. The V and J genes are TRBV13 and TRBJ2-3; D is perhaps TRBD1 or TRBD2 (5 bases each). V was clipped by 6 bases and J by 1 base, with 14 bases between them. CDR1 and CDR2 from the germline V gene are PRHDT and FYEKMQ (reference sequence). The length of the CDR3 is 15 residues. CDR3 in DNA: TGTGCCAGCAGTAGGCTTCTGGGGGGCACAGATACGCAGTATTTT. It codes for CASSRLLGGTDTQYF.

The chain has TRBV6-5 and TRBJ2-2; TRBD2 might be the D (6 bases). The germline gives CDR1 MNHEY, CDR2 SVGAGI. The ends were cut back, 6 bases at V and 2 bases at J, with 13 bases in the middle. The CDR3 loop spans 15 amino acids. The chain's CDR3 is CASRQSEGNTGELFF. In DNA, the CDR3 is TGTGCCAGCAGGCAGTCGGAGGGAAACACCGGGGAGCTGTTTTTT.

The rearrangement uses TRBV7-9 and TRBJ1-2; D may be TRBD1 (6 bases). CDR3 length equals 13 residues. The V end lost 5 bases, the J end lost 6 bases, and 13 bases lay between the germline ends. Germline lookup yields CDR1 SEHNR and CDR2 FQNEAQ (reference sequence). CDR3 loop: CASSMGTPNGYTF. CDR3 coding DNA: TGTGCCAGCAGCATGGGGACACCTAATGGCTACACCTTC.

As concerns this clone: One end of the junction fails to match germline, which may point to a read error. The rearrangement joins TRBV7-9 to TRBJ1-2; perhaps TRBD1 as D (6 bases). Germline loops: CDR1 SEHNR, CDR2 FQNEAQ (reference sequence). CDR3 size: 15 residues. The CDR3 here is CASSLGTGTADGYTF. The CDR3 nucleotides are TGTGCCAGCAGTTTAGGAACAGGGACTGCTGATGGCTACACCTTC.

The chain uses TRBV18 and TRBJ2-6; TRBD2 agrees at 9 bases. The CDR3 sequence is 18 residues long. V dropped 3 bases and J dropped 0; count of bases not matched to a gene: 6. The V gene's germline CDR1 is KGHSH and CDR2 LQKENI. The CDR3 bases are TGTGCCAGCTCACCTATAGCGGGGGTAAGCTCTGGGGCCAACGTCCTGACTTTC. Translation gives CASSPIAGVSSGANVLTF.

The rearrangement links TRBV7-6 to TRBJ2-2; TRBD1 matches at 8 bases. Germline assignment: CDR1 SGHVS and CDR2 FNYEAQ. V shed 0 bases and J 7 bases; nucleotides not matched to a gene: 10. The CDR3 is 17 residues long. As DNA, the CDR3 is TGTGCCAGCAGCTTAGCACCTTCCCAGGGGGCCAACGGGGAGCTGTTTTTT. It encodes CASSLAPSQGANGELFF.

The chain has TRBV24-1 and TRBJ1-3, with TRBD1 matching 7 bases. Germline V gene lookup returns CDR1 KGHDR and CDR2 SFDVKD. CDR3 length: 16 amino acids. The trim removed 7 bases at V and 8 bases at J, leaving 16 bases unmatched. The CDR3 sequence: CATRGQDRVSAYTIYF. The CDR3 coding sequence is TGTGCCACCAGGGGACAAGACAGGGTATCCGCATACACCATATATTTT.

The V and J genes are TRBV6-5 and TRBJ1-1; D may be TRBD1 (5 bases). CDR3 length: 16 amino acids. Germline V gene sequence: CDR1 MNHEY, CDR2 SVGAGI. V was trimmed by 2 bases and J by 0 bases, leaving 13 bases between them. Here the CDR3 DNA reads TGTGCCAGCAGTTACGAGCAGGGAGGGTTGAACACTGAAGCTTTCTTT. Protein sequence: CASSYEQGGLNTEAFF.

This clone came up a few times. For the CDR3, the DNA is TGTGCCAGTACCCTTGGGGCCAGCTCCTATAATTCACCCCTCCACTTT. It yields the protein CASTLGASSYNSPLHF. The V gene is TRBV19, the J gene TRBJ1-6; D possibly corresponds to TRBD1 (5 bases). Trimming removed 7 bases from V and 0 bases from J, with 13 bases in between. Germline V gene sequence: CDR1 LNHDA, CDR2 SQIVND (reference sequence). This CDR3 is built from 16 residues. The variable domain in full, completed from reference TRBV19 and TRBJ1-6, reads DGGITQSPKYLFRKEGQNVTLSCEQNLNHDAMYWYRQDPGQGLRLIYYSQIVNDFQKGDIAEGYSVSREKKESFPLTVTSAQKNPTAFYLCASTLGASSYNSPLHFGNGTRLTVT.

The chain links TRBV9 to TRBJ2-3; the match to TRBD2 covers 9 bases. This CDR3 has 16 residues. Germline V lookup: CDR1 SGDLS, CDR2 YYNGEE. With 0 bases clipped from V and 3 bases from J, the junction kept 5 bases outside the gene matches. The CDR3 DNA reads TGTGCCAGCAGCGTAGCTAGCGGGGCAATTACAGATACGCAGTATTTT. Protein product: CASSVASGAITDTQYF.

The rearrangement uses TRBV2 and TRBJ1-6; possibly TRBD1 for D (6 bases). With 8 bases removed from V and 3 bases from J, the gap between germline ends came to 14 bases. The germline V gene encodes CDR1 SNHLY and CDR2 FYNNEI. The CDR3 sequence is 15 residues long. Written as DNA, the CDR3 is TGTGCCAGCTCCGCGGGGGGCGACTATAATTCACCCCTCCACTTT. Translated, it gives CASSAGGDYNSPLHF.

The rearrangement uses TRBV7-2 and TRBJ2-7, with TRBD1 matching over 9 bases. There are 13 residues in the CDR3. Trimming removed 8 bases from V and 2 bases from J; junction bases left unmatched: 4. Germline CDR1 reads SGHTA; CDR2 reads FQGNSA. The CDR3 nucleotides read TGTGCCAGCGGACAGGGGTTCGCCTACGAGCAGTACTTC. It yields the protein CASGQGFAYEQYF. Combining the CDR3 with reference TRBV7-2 and TRBJ2-7 gives the whole variable domain GAGVSQSPSNKVTEKGKDVELRCDPISGHTALYWYRQSLGQGLEFLIYFQGNSAPDKSGLPSDRFSAERTGGSVSTLTIQRTQQEDSAVYLCASGQGFAYEQYFGPGTRLTVT.

The CDR3 coding sequence is TGTGCCAGCAGCCAAGTGGACAGGGCTGTCTATAATTCACCCCTCCACTTT. It translates to CASSQVDRAVYNSPLHF. The gene calls are TRBV3-1 (or the pseudogene TRBV3-2) and TRBJ1-6, with TRBD1 matching over 8 bases. CDR1 LGHDT and CDR2 YNNKEL come from the germline V gene (reference sequence). Unmatched junction bases numbered 5, after V lost 1 base and J lost 3 bases. CDR3 length: 17 amino acids.